This T cell receptor beta chain was profiled in a study of blood T cell repertoires in COVID-19. Study context: Sources were T cells, B-cell-depleted T cells, or PBMCs; the material itself was cDNA or gDNA.

Clones were read by immunoSEQ multiplex PCR, and TCRdb kept only the in-frame ones, dropping some. This table has some 380,000 clones, more than 65% appearing once. About this clone itself: The germline gene is not matched at one end of the junction; a read error may be the cause.

This CDR3 has 11 residues. Germline CDR1 SNHLY, CDR2 FYNNEI. The chain has TRBV2 and TRBJ2-1, with 7 bases lining up with TRBD2. The sequence derives from a human donor with acute or convalescent COVID-19. The donor label of this sample is uncertain. Sequences were obtained from peripheral blood. The chain's CDR3 is CASSAWGGRIF. The DNA of the CDR3 is TGTGCCAGCAGTGCTTGGGGGGGGAGGATCTTC. Based on the CDR3 plus reference TRBV2 and TRBJ2-1, the full variable domain is EPEVTQTPSHQVTQMGQEVILRCVPISNHLYFYWYRQILGQKVEFLVSFYNNEISEKSEIFDDQFSVERPDGSNFTLKIRSTKLEDSAMYFCASSAWGGRIFGPGTRLTVL.